Reported below is one T cell receptor (beta chain). Its matching antigen is unknown. This sample was included in a study of cytomegalovirus exposure and HLA in healthy donors. Whole-study results and caveats: Presence/absence analysis assumed near-uniform sequencing depth across donors.

60 Vbeta and 13 Jbeta primers were used in PCR. TCRdb keeps only in-frame clones here, not all; method: immunoSEQ multiplex PCR. The sample includes about 190,000 clones, about four fifths of them seen just once. The sample taken for sequencing was PBMCs. This TCR was sampled from a middle-aged woman in good health and CMV-seronegative.

DNA of the CDR3: TGCGCCAGCAGCTTGCAAGCGGGAGGGAATGAGCAGTTCTTC. Translated, it gives CASSLQAGGNEQFF. The V call is TRBV5-1, the J call TRBJ2-1, with 10 positions matching TRBD2. The CDR3 has 14 residues. The trim removed 1 base at V and 7 bases at J, leaving 2 bases unmatched. CDR1 and CDR2 from the germline V gene are SGHRS and YFSETQ.